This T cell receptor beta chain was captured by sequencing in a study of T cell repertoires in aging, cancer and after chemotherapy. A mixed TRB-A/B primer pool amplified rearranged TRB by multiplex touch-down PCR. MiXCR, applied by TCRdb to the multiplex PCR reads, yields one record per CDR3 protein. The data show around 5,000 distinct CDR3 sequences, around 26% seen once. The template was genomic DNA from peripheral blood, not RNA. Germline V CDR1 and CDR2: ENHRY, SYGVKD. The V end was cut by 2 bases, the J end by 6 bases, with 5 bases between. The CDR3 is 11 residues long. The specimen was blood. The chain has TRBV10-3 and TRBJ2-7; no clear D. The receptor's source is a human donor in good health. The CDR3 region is CAISEIGEQYF. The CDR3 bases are TGTGCCATCAGTGAGATAGGCGAGCAGTACTTC.